A single sample is the source of the 18 T cell receptor beta chains below, sequenced in a study of T-cell reconstitution after alpha-beta-depleted transplantation in children. Unique molecular identifiers were built into the TCRbeta library. TCRdb re-called the PCR reads with MiXCR, one entry per CDR3 protein. The sample carries more than 550,000 distinct CDR3 sequences, about 10% recorded once. This specimen was PBMCs from the stem cell graft donor, taken from the stem cell graft. Receptors originate from a human donor who donated a stem cell graft to a child with acute myeloid leukemia.

This clonotype was seen many times. The genes are TRBV12-3 or TRBV12-4 and TRBJ2-2, with D possibly TRBD2 on 5 matching bases. Trimming stripped 5 bases from V and 5 bases from J, with 9 bases between. The CDR3 totals 13 residues. The CDR3 region is CASSPRETGELFF. As DNA, the CDR3 is TGTGCCAGCAGTCCCCGGGAAACCGGGGAGCTGTTTTTT.

This clonotype was detected a few times. The chain joins TRBV12-3 or TRBV12-4 to TRBJ2-1; D is perhaps TRBD1 (6 bases). This CDR3 is built from 15 residues. Trimming took off 2 bases at V and 7 bases at J, with 15 bases between the two ends. In nucleotides, the CDR3 is TGTGCCAGCAGTTTAACTCAGGGGATTAGGAATGAGCAGTTCTTC. Protein: CASSLTQGIRNEQFF.

This clonotype has ten or more counts. The chain couples TRBV9 to TRBJ2-7; D ambiguous. Germline V gene lookup returns CDR1 SGDLS and CDR2 YYNGEE. The V end lost 0 bases, the J end lost 7 bases, and 14 bases lay between the germline ends. The CDR3 contains 14 residues. CDR3 nucleotide sequence: TGTGCCAGCAGCGTAGCCCCGGCTATTGGGGAGCAGTACTTC. Residues: CASSVAPAIGEQYF.

This clonotype was seen at least ten times. The J gene is TRBJ2-7, the V gene TRBV12-3 or TRBV12-4; TRBD2 matches 11 bases. V gave up 3 bases and J gave up 6 bases; unmatched junction bases: 1. The CDR3 runs 13 residues. The CDR3 DNA reads TGTGCCAGCAGTTTGACTAGCGGGACCGAGCAGTACTTC. Its protein is CASSLTSGTEQYF.

This clonotype was counted at least ten times. The rearrangement uses TRBV29-1 and TRBJ2-7; D gene uncertain. Germline V gene sequence: CDR1 SQVTM, CDR2 ANQGSEA. The V end lost 0 bases, the J end lost 0 bases, and 9 bases lay between the germline ends. The CDR3 totals 14 residues. As DNA, the CDR3 is TGCAGCGTTGAAGATCCTGCAGCCTCCTACGAGCAGTACTTC. Translation gives CSVEDPAASYEQYF.

V and J are TRBV5-6 and TRBJ2-3; D is ambiguous. CDR1 SGHDT and CDR2 YYEEEE come from the germline V gene. Trimming stripped 3 bases from V and 7 bases from J, with 12 bases between. CDR3 length: 13 residues. The CDR3: CASSSNPTNTQYF. In nucleotides, the CDR3 is TGTGCCAGCAGCTCGAATCCCACTAATACGCAGTATTTT.

V usage is TRBV6-4 and J usage is TRBJ2-7; a possible D gene is TRBD2 (6 bases). V dropped 6 bases and J dropped 0 bases, with 27 bases sitting between them. The CDR3 is 19 amino acids. Germline loops: CDR1 MRHNA, CDR2 SNTAGT. The CDR3 reads CASSPRYLATLTSSYEQYF. DNA for the CDR3: TGTGCCAGCAGCCCCCGTTATCTAGCGACTCTGACGAGCTCCTACGAGCAGTACTTC.

Many counts were recorded for this clonotype. The chain uses TRBV20-1 and TRBJ2-7, with TRBD2 matching over 11 bases. The germline V gene has CDR1 DFQATT and CDR2 SNEGSKA (reference sequence). This CDR3 spans 13 amino acids. V trimming: 7 bases; J trimming: 2 bases; junction bases outside the gene matches: 4. The CDR3 region is CSGGLAGAYEQYF. The CDR3 DNA sequence: TGCAGTGGAGGACTAGCGGGCGCCTACGAGCAGTACTTC.

The rearrangement joins TRBV30 to TRBJ1-2, with a possible D match to TRBD1 (6 bases). CDR1 and CDR2 from the germline V gene are GTSNPN and SVGIG (reference sequence). This CDR3 is built from 12 residues. The V end was cut by 2 bases, the J end by 14 bases, with 18 bases between. CDR3 amino acids: CAWSSQGRWWTF. For the CDR3, the DNA is TGTGCCTGGAGTTCACAGGGCCGTTGGTGGACCTTC.

The table lists this clonotype with a few counts. The chain uses TRBV16 and TRBJ2-5; TRBD1 agrees at 8 bases. V was pared by 3 bases and J by 4 bases, with 16 bases of the junction left unmatched. CDR1 and CDR2 (germline): KGHSY, FQNENV. The CDR3 sequence is 18 residues long. The CDR3 nucleotides read TGTGCCAGCAGCCACCCAACCGACAGGGGAATTTTCGGAGAGACCCAGTACTTC. Translation: CASSHPTDRGIFGETQYF.

This clonotype was recorded many times. The chain is built from TRBV7-2 and TRBJ2-5; D unresolved. Germline CDR1 reads SGHTA; CDR2 reads FQGNSA. The CDR3 runs to 15 residues. V lost 1 base and J 5 bases, leaving 14 bases between the germline ends. This CDR3 reads CASSLGQVDGETQYF. The CDR3 DNA is TGTGCCAGCAGCTTAGGTCAGGTGGACGGGGAGACCCAGTACTTC.

The V gene is TRBV20-1, the J gene TRBJ2-4, with D unresolved. Germline V CDR1 and CDR2: DFQATT, SNEGSKA (reference sequence). Trimming stripped 6 bases from V and 8 bases from J, with 11 bases between. The CDR3 loop spans 11 amino acids. The DNA of the CDR3 is TGCAGTGCAAGACTTGGGGACATTCAGTACTTC. Protein sequence: CSARLGDIQYF.

In its sample, this clonotype was seen many times. The J gene is TRBJ2-7, the V gene TRBV12-3 or TRBV12-4; TRBD2 aligns across 7 bases. The CDR3 runs 12 residues. J lost 5 bases, V lost 5 bases, and 3 bases had no gene match. The CDR3 loop reads CASSPRGDEQYF. The CDR3 DNA follows: TGTGCCAGCAGTCCCCGGGGGGACGAGCAGTACTTC.

V usage is TRBV28 and J usage is TRBJ1-2; D may be TRBD1 (6 bases). CDR3 length: 16 residues. Germline CDR1 is MDHEN and CDR2 is SYDVKM. Trimming shortened V by 5 bases and J by 2 bases, and 18 bases separated the two germline ends. CDR3 residues: CASSTNYRVENYGYTF. As DNA, the CDR3 is TGTGCCAGCAGTACCAATTACAGGGTGGAGAACTATGGCTACACCTTC.

The V gene is TRBV18, the J gene TRBJ2-2, with a tentative D call TRBD1 (6 bases). Trimming stripped 2 bases from V and 1 base from J, with 11 bases between. This CDR3 has 16 residues. The germline V gene encodes CDR1 KGHSH and CDR2 LQKENI. The CDR3 reads CASSPGRQVNTGELFF. The CDR3 coding sequence is TGTGCCAGCTCACCAGGTCGACAGGTGAACACCGGGGAGCTGTTTTTT.

This chain connects TRBV15 to TRBJ2-6, with 7 positions matching TRBD2. This CDR3 has 19 residues. The V and J ends lost 0 bases and 0 bases, in that order; junction bases with no gene match: 8. From germline, CDR1 is LNHNV and CDR2 YYDKDF (reference sequence). CDR3 in amino acids: CATSRDPLAANSGANVLTF. The CDR3 DNA reads as TGTGCCACCAGCAGAGATCCGCTAGCGGCCAACTCTGGGGCCAACGTCCTGACTTTC.

This clonotype was observed a few times. CDR3 nucleotides: TGTGCCTGGGCGGGTTTAGAAGGGTTCAAGCTGTTTTTT. Protein product: CAWAGLEGFKLFF. This chain links TRBV30 with TRBJ2-2, with D maybe TRBD2 (5 bases). The CDR3 loop spans 13 amino acids. V was cut by 5 bases and J by 12 bases, with 19 bases left in between. The germline gives CDR1 GTSNPN, CDR2 SVGIG (reference sequence).

This clonotype showed up many times. The chain couples TRBV28 to TRBJ2-1; D call uncertain. The germline V gene has CDR1 MDHEN and CDR2 SYDVKM. The V end lost 9 bases, the J end lost 3 bases, and 12 bases lay between the germline ends. The CDR3 totals 13 residues. Here the CDR3 DNA reads TGTGCCAGTCACTACAAGTTCTACAATGAGCAGTTCTTC. Its protein product is CASHYKFYNEQFF.